This entry lists 11 T cell receptor beta chains sequenced from one sample in a study of T cell responses to AZD1222 COVID-19 vaccine. Sequencing used immunoSEQ multiplex PCR; TCRdb keeps in-frame clones, though not all of them. The data hold 130,000 to 150,000 clones, with approximately 91% observed a single time. The specimen was peripheral blood, collected 28 days after the second AZD1222 dose. These receptors all stem from an adult who received the AZD1222 COVID-19 vaccine.

The chain is built from TRBV5-1 and TRBJ2-1, with D tentatively TRBD1 (5 bases). Deletions cut 5 bases from V and 4 bases from J, with 7 bases between. The CDR3 has 12 residues. Germline-derived CDR1 and CDR2 are SGHRS and YFSETQ. CDR3 bases: TGCGCCAGCAGTGACAGATACAATGAGCAGTTCTTC. Translating gives CASSDRYNEQFF. The entire variable domain, with the rest obtained from reference TRBV5-1 and TRBJ2-1, is as follows: KAGVTQTPRYLIKTRGQQVTLSCSPISGHRSVSWYQQTPGQGLQFLFEYFSETQRNKGNFPGRFSGRQFSNSRSEMNVSTLELGDSALYLCASSDRYNEQFFGPGTRLTVL.

The genes are TRBV19 and TRBJ1-6; D remains ambiguous. V shed 7 bases and J shed 12 bases, with 22 bases lying between them. The CDR3 extends over 15 amino acids. CDR1 LNHDA and CDR2 SQIVND come from the germline V gene (reference sequence). CDR3 protein: CASTNQVGRGRPLHF. Here the CDR3 DNA reads TGTGCCAGTACTAACCAAGTGGGCCGCGGTCGACCCCTCCACTTT.

The CDR3 sequence: CASSLDSGIHYTF. The CDR3 DNA reads as TGTGCCAGCAGCTTAGATAGCGGGATTCACTACACCTTC. The J gene is TRBJ1-2, the V gene TRBV11-3; D not resolved. The germline V gene has CDR1 SGHNT and CDR2 YENEEA. V was shortened by 0 bases and J by 10 bases, with 12 bases between the two germline ends. The CDR3 is 13 amino acids.

The chain carries TRBV2 and TRBJ2-1, with 11 positions matching TRBD2. There are 15 residues in the CDR3. The germline CDR1 and CDR2 sequences are SNHLY and FYNNEI. After removal of 5 bases from V and 7 bases from J, the junction contained 7 bases not matched to a gene. The CDR3 region has the DNA TGTGCCAGCAGTATTAGCGGGGGGGCCTTAAATGAGCAGTTCTTC. Protein: CASSISGGALNEQFF.

CDR3 sequence reads: CASSLSPPGRASYEQYF. DNA of the CDR3: TGCGCCAGCAGCTTGTCCCCCCCCGGGAGGGCTTCCTACGAGCAGTACTTC. The V gene is TRBV5-1, the J gene TRBJ2-7, with 8 positions matching TRBD2. The germline V gene has CDR1 SGHRS and CDR2 YFSETQ. Trimming cost V 1 base and J 1 base; bases outside gene matches: 10. The CDR3 loop spans 17 amino acids.

This clone has a single count. The chain employs TRBV11-3 and TRBJ2-7; D remains ambiguous. The V gene lost 7 bases and the J gene lost 7 bases, with 14 bases spanning the gap. CDR1 and CDR2 from the germline V gene are SGHNT and YENEEA. This CDR3 is 12 amino acids long. CDR3 sequence: CASTDTGWEQYF. CDR3 in DNA: TGTGCCAGCACTGATACCGGGTGGGAGCAGTACTTC.

This clone was seen only once. J is TRBJ2-6 and V is TRBV7-9; D might be TRBD1 (5 bases). Trimming removed 6 bases from V and 0 bases from J, with 15 bases in between. Looked up from germline, CDR1 is SEHNR and CDR2 is FQNEAQ (reference sequence). The CDR3 is 17 amino acids. The CDR3 spells CASSLSVGPSGANVLTF. In nucleotides, the CDR3 is TGTGCCAGCAGTCTCTCGGTGGGGCCCTCTGGGGCCAACGTCCTGACTTTC.

The chain links TRBV19 to TRBJ1-6; possibly TRBD1 for D (5 bases). The germline CDR1 and CDR2 sequences are LNHDA and SQIVND (reference sequence). Trimming pared 1 base from V and 9 bases from J, leaving 13 bases between. The CDR3 has 15 residues. The CDR3 nucleotides are TGTGCCAGTAGTATAGGTGGGACTCGGAGTTCACCCCTCCACTTT. As protein: CASSIGGTRSSPLHF.

The chain links TRBV6-5 to TRBJ1-1; D is unresolved. In germline, CDR1 is MNHEY, CDR2 SVGAGI. This CDR3 comprises 13 residues. V was shortened by 8 bases and J by 3 bases, with 13 bases between the two germline ends. CDR3 bases: TGTGCCAGCGCGTTCTTCCGGGACACTGAAGCTTTCTTT. Translation gives CASAFFRDTEAFF.

The gene calls are TRBV2 and TRBJ1-6; 9 positions agree with TRBD1. Germline trimming cut 4 bases from V and 6 bases from J; bases unmatched to any gene: 1. CDR1 and CDR2 (germline): SNHLY, FYNNEI. This CDR3 contains 14 residues. CDR3 sequence: CASSGDRVNSPLHF. DNA of the CDR3: TGTGCCAGCAGTGGGGACAGGGTTAATTCACCCCTCCACTTT.

The chain couples TRBV7-2 to TRBJ1-2, with TRBD1 matching 9 bases. The CDR3 is 14 residues long. The V gene end was trimmed by 2 bases and the J gene end by 4 bases; junction bases not matched to a gene: 2. The germline V gene has CDR1 SGHTA and CDR2 FQGNSA. CDR3 nucleotide sequence: TGTGCCAGCAGCTTAAACAGGGGGCTCTATGGCTACACCTTC. Translated, it gives CASSLNRGLYGYTF.